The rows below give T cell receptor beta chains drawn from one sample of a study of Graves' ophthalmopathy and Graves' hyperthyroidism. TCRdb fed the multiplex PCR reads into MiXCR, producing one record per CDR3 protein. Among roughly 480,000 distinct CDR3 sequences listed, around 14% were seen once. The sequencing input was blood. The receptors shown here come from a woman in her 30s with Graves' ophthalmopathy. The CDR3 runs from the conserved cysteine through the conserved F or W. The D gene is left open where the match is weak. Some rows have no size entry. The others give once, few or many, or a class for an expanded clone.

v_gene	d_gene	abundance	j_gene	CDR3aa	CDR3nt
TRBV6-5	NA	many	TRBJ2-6	CASSYLVSRSGANVLTF	TGTGCCAGCAGTTATCTGGTTTCCCGCTCTGGGGCCAACGTCCTGACTTTC
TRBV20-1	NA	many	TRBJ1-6	CSAQTTGNSPLHF	TGCAGTGCCCAAACAACGGGGAATTCACCCCTCCACTTT
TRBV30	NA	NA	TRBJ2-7	CAWSEGREQYF	TGTGCCTGGAGTGAAGGCCGCGAGCAGTACTTC
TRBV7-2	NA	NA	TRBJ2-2	CASSLGLVPGELFF	TGTGCCAGCAGCTTAGGACTAGTTCCCGGGGAGCTGTTTTTT
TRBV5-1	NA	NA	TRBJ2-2	CASSLNGDGELFF	TGCGCCAGCAGCTTAAACGGGGACGGGGAGCTGTTTTTT
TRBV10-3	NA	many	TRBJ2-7	CAILSYTEGGYRFEQYF	TGTGCCATCCTCTCGTATACAGAGGGGGGGTATAGGTTTGAGCAGTACTTC
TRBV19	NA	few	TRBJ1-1	CASSNGLRNTEAFF	TGTGCCAGTAGTAACGGGTTACGGAACACTGAAGCTTTCTTT
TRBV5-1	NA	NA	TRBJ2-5	CASSFYSRPQQETQYF	TGCGCCAGCAGCTTTTATAGTCGGCCTCAGCAAGAGACCCAGTACTTC
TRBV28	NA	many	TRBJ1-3	CASSFGNGNTIYF	TGTGCCAGCAGTTTCGGTAATGGAAACACCATATATTTT
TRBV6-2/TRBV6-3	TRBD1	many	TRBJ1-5	CASGSTGESNQPQHF	TGTGCCAGCGGGTCGACAGGGGAGAGCAATCAGCCCCAGCATTTT
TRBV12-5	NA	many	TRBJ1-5	CASGRPGDHQPQHF	TGTGCTAGTGGTCGGCCAGGCGACCATCAGCCCCAGCATTTT
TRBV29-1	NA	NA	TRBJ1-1	CSVPGATNTEAFF	TGCAGCGTTCCAGGGGCCACCAACACTGAAGCTTTCTTT
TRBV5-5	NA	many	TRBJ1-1	CASNLIPGKNTEAFF	TGTGCCAGCAATCTAATCCCCGGGAAAAACACTGAAGCTTTCTTT
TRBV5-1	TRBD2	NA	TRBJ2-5	CASTLAGVPQETQYF	TGCGCCAGCACCTTAGCGGGGGTACCCCAAGAGACCCAGTACTTC
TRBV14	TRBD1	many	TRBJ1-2	CASSQNRGNGYTF	TGTGCCAGCAGCCAGAACAGGGGGAATGGCTACACCTTC
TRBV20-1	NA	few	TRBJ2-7	CSARNDRTYEQYF	TGCAGTGCTAGGAATGACAGGACCTACGAGCAGTACTTC
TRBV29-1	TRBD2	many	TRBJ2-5	CSVPTSGRAPETQYF	TGCAGCGTTCCTACTAGCGGGAGGGCCCCCGAGACCCAGTACTTC
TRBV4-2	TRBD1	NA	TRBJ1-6	CASSQDGTGGALHF	TGTGCCAGCAGCCAAGATGGGACAGGCGGTGCCCTCCACTTT
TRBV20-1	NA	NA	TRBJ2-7	CSAGDSRGGGYEQYF	TGCAGTGCCGGAGACTCCAGGGGGGGTGGCTACGAGCAGTACTTC
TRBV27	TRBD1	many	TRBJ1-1	CASRTGVENTEAFF	TGTGCCAGCCGGACAGGGGTGGAGAACACTGAAGCTTTCTTT
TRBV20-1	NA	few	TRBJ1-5	CSARHGPQHF	TGCAGTGCCAGACATGGGCCCCAGCATTTT
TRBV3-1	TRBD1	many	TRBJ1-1	CASSHRQGLNTEAFF	TGTGCCAGCAGCCACCGACAGGGACTGAACACTGAAGCTTTCTTT
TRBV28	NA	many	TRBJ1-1	CASSLWRMGEAFF	TGTGCCAGCAGTTTATGGAGGATGGGTGAAGCTTTCTTT
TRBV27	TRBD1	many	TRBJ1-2	CASSRDSPNYGYTF	TGTGCCAGCAGTCGGGACAGTCCTAACTATGGCTACACCTTC
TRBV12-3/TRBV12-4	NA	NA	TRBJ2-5	CASSFSPPGGETQYF	TGTGCCAGCAGTTTTTCGCCGCCCGGGGGAGAGACCCAGTACTTC
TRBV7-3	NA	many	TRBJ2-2	CASSRTPGLPAGELFF	TGTGCCAGCAGCCGAACACCGGGACTCCCCGCCGGGGAGCTGTTTTTT
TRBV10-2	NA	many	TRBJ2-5	CASSGTEGSQETQYF	TGCGCCAGCAGTGGGACGGAGGGATCACAAGAGACCCAGTACTTC
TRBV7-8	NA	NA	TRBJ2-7	CASSLDGTPAYEQYF	TGTGCCAGCAGCTTAGATGGGACTCCCGCCTACGAGCAGTACTTC
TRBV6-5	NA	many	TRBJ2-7	CASSHSGAKNYEQYF	TGTGCCAGCAGTCACTCAGGGGCCAAGAACTACGAGCAGTACTTC
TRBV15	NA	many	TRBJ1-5	CATSSKGGTQPQHF	TGTGCCACCAGCAGCAAGGGGGGAACTCAGCCCCAGCATTTT
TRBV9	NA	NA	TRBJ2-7	CASSMQGHSYEQYF	TGTGCCAGCAGCATGCAAGGGCATTCCTACGAGCAGTACTTC
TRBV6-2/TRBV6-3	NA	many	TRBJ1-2	CASSYEANYGYTF	TGTGCCAGCAGTTACGAGGCTAACTATGGCTACACCTTC
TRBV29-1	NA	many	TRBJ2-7	CSVALGDEQYF	TGCAGCGTAGCCTTGGGGGACGAGCAGTACTTC
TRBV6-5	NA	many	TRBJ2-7	CASTENRVYEQYF	TGTGCCAGCACGGAAAACAGGGTTTACGAGCAGTACTTC
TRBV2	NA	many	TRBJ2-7	CASLDSGASYEQYF	TGTGCCAGCCTGGACAGTGGGGCTTCCTACGAGCAGTACTTC